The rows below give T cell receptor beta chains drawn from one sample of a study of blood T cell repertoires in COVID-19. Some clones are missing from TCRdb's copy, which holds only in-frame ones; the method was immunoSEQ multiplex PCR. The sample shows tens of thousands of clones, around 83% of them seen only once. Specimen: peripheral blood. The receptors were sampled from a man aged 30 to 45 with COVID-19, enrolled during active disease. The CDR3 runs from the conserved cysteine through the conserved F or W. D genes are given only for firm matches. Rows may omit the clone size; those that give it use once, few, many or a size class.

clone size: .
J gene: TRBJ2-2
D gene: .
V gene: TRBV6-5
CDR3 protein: CASSILQGSTGELFF
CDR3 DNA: TGTGCCAGCAGCATACTACAGGGTAGCACCGGGGAGCTGTTTTTT

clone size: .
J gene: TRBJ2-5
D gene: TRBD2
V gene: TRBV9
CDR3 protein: CASSSVAGSSQETQYF
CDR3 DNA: TGTGCCAGCAGCTCAGTAGCGGGGAGCTCCCAAGAGACCCAGTACTTC

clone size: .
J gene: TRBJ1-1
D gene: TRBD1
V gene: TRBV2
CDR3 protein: CASRRGTGEAFF
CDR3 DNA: TGTGCCAGCAGGAGGGGGACAGGGGAAGCTTTCTTT

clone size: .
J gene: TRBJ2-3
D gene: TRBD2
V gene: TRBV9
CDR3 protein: CASSGLAGVRSTDTQYF
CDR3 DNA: TGTGCCAGCAGCGGACTAGCGGGAGTTCGTAGCACAGATACGCAGTATTTT

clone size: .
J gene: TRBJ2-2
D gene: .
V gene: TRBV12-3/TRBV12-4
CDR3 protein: CASSLNTGELFF
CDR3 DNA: TGTGCCAGCTCCCTCAACACCGGGGAGCTGTTTTTT

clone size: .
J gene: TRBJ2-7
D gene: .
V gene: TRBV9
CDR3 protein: CASSVDQGYEQYF
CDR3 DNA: TGTGCCAGCAGCGTAGACCAGGGCTACGAGCAGTACTTC

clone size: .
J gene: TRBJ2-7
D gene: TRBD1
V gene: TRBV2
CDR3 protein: CASNPDPGQGFYEQYF
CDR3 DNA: TGTGCCAGCAATCCCGACCCGGGACAGGGGTTTTACGAGCAGTACTTC

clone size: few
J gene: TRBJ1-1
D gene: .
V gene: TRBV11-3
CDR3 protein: CASSPGAGVWAEAFF
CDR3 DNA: TGTGCCAGCAGTCCAGGCGCGGGTGTTTGGGCTGAAGCTTTCTTT

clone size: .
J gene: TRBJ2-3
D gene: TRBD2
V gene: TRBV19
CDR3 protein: CASSSGRLAPQYF
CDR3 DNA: TGTGCCAGTAGTTCGGGACGACTAGCTCCGCAGTATTTT

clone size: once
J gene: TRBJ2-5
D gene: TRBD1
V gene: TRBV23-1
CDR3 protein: CASSQSRDRVTPHEKETQYF
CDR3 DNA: TGCGCCAGCAGTCAAAGCCGGGACAGGGTGACCCCGCACGAAAAAGAGACCCAGTACTTC

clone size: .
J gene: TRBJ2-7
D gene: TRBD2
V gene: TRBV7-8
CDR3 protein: CASSMEQLAGAHEQYF
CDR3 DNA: TGTGCCAGCAGCATGGAGCAACTAGCGGGGGCCCACGAGCAGTACTTC

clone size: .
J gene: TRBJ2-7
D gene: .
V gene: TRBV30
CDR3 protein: CAWSHSYEQYF
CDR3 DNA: TGTGCCTGGTCCCACTCCTACGAGCAGTACTTC

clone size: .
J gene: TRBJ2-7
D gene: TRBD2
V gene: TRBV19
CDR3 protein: CASSIREGHIYEQYF
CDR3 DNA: TGTGCCAGTAGTATACGGGAGGGCCATATCTACGAGCAGTACTTC

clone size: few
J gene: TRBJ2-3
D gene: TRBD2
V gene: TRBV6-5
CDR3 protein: CASSYLAEGTDTQYF
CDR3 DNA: TGTGCCAGCAGTTATCTAGCGGAGGGGACAGATACGCAGTATTTT

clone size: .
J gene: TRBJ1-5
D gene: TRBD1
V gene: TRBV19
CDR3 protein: CASTRTGDPTSNQPQHF
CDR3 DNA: TGTGCCAGTACGAGGACAGGGGACCCGACTAGCAATCAGCCCCAGCATTTT

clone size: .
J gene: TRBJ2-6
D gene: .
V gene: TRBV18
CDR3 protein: CASSPPLSGANVLTF
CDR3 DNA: TGTGCCAGCTCACCCCCCCTCTCTGGGGCCAACGTCCTGACTTTC

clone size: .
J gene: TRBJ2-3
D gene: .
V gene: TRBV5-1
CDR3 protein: CASSRGGGGGSDTQYF
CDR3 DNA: TGCGCCAGCAGCCGAGGAGGCGGAGGAGGATCAGATACGCAGTATTTT

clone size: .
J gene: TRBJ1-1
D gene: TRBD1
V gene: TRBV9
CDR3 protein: CASSTEGARNTEAFF
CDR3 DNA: TGTGCCAGCAGCACGGAGGGGGCGCGGAACACTGAAGCTTTCTTT

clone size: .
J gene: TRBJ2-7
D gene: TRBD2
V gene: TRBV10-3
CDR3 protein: CAISESRRGLAGSYEQYF
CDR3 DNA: TGTGCCATCAGTGAGTCCAGGAGGGGACTAGCGGGGTCGTACGAGCAGTACTTC

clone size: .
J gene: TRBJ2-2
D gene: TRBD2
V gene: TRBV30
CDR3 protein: CAWKLGLAGGTGELFF
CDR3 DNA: TGTGCCTGGAAGCTGGGACTAGCGGGGGGCACCGGGGAGCTGTTTTTT

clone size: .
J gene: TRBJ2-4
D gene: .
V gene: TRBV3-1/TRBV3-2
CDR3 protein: CASSRQGLAKNIQYF
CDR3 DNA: TGTGCCAGCAGCCGACAGGGACTAGCCAAAAACATTCAGTACTTC

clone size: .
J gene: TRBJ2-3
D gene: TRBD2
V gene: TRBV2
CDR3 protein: CASSETSGGGRSDTDTQYF
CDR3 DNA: TGTGCCAGCAGTGAGACTAGCGGGGGGGGCCGGTCAGACACAGATACGCAGTATTTT

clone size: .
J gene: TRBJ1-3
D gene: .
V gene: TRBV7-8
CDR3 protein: CASSSTGTGNTIYF
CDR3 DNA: TGTGCCAGCAGCTCTACAGGCACTGGAAACACCATATATTTT

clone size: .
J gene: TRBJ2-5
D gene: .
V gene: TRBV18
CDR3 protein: CASSPLDRPGGETQYF
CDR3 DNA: TGTGCCAGCTCACCACTCGACCGGCCAGGGGGGGAGACCCAGTACTTC

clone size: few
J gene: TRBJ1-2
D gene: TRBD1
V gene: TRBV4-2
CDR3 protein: CASSPQGQGLNYGYTF
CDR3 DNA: TGTGCCAGCAGCCCGCAGGGACAGGGGCTAAACTATGGCTACACCTTC

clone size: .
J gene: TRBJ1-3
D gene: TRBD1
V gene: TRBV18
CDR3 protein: CASSPPNRGPGNTIYF
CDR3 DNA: TGTGCCAGCTCACCACCAAACAGGGGGCCTGGAAACACCATATATTTT

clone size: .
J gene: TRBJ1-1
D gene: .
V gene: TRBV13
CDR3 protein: CASSRGSTEAFF
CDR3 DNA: TGTGCCAGCAGTCGGGGGTCCACTGAAGCTTTCTTT

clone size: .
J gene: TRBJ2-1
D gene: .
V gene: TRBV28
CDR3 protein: CASSLSELNEQFF
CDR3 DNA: TGTGCCAGCAGTTTATCCGAGCTGAATGAGCAGTTCTTC

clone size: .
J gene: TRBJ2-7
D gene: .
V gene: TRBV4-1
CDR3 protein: CASSQGRRGRVYEQYF
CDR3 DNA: TGCGCCAGCAGCCAAGGTCGGAGGGGACGGGTCTACGAGCAGTACTTC

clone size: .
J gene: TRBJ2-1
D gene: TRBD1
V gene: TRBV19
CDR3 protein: CATKGTGGNEQFF
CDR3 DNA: TGTGCCACGAAAGGGACAGGGGGCAATGAGCAGTTCTTC

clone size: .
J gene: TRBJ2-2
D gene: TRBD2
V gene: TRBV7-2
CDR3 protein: CASSLDLAGAPGNTGELFF
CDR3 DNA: TGTGCCAGCAGCTTAGACCTAGCGGGGGCCCCCGGGAACACCGGGGAGCTGTTTTTT

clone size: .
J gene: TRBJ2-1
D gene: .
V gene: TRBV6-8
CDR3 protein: CASIHRRDFYCTAYNEQFF
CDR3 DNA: TGTGCCAGCATCCATAGACGGGACTTCTACTGTACCGCCTACAATGAGCAGTTCTTC

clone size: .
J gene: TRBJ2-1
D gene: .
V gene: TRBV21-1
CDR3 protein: CASSKGGQTSGRAQNEQFF
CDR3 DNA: TGTGCCAGCAGCAAGGGCGGACAGACTAGCGGGAGGGCCCAAAATGAGCAGTTCTTC

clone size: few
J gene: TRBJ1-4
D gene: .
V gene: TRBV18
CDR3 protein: CASSPSGPGRKLFF
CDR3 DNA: TGTGCCAGCTCACCGAGTGGACCTGGGAGAAAACTGTTTTTT

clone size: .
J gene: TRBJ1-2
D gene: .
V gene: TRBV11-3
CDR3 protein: CASSLGSSGGGYTF
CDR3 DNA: TGTGCCAGCTCCCTGGGTTCCTCGGGAGGTGGCTACACCTTC

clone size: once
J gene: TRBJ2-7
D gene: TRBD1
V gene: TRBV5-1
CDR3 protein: CASSPDRSYEQYF
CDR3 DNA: TGCGCCAGCAGCCCGGACAGGTCCTACGAGCAGTACTTC

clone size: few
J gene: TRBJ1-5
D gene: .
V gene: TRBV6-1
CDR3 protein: CASSEAEEGQPQHF
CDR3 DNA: TGTGCCAGCAGTGAAGCGGAAGAGGGTCAGCCCCAGCATTTT

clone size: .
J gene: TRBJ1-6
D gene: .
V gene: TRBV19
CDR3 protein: CASRRIYNSPLHF
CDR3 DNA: TGTGCCAGTAGGCGGATTTATAATTCACCCCTCCACTTT

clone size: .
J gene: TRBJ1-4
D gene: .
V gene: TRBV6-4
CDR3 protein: CASTPTATDLATNEKLFF
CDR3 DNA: TGTGCCAGCACCCCGACAGCCACCGACCTTGCAACTAATGAAAAACTGTTTTTT

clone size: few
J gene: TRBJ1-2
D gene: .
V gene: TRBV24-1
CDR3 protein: CATSDYRGYTF
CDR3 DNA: TGTGCCACCAGTGATTACAGGGGCTACACCTTC

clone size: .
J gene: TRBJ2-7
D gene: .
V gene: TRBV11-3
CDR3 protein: CASSFRESGEQYF
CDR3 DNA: TGTGCCAGCAGTTTTCGGGAATCGGGAGAGCAGTACTTC

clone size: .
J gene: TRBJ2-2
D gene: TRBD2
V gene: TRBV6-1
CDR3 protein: CASSEGLAGGPGTGELFF
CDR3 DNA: TGTGCCAGCAGTGAGGGACTAGCGGGGGGGCCGGGGACCGGGGAGCTGTTTTTT

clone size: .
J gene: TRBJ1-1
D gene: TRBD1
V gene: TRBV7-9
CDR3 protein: CASSRTGGTEAFF
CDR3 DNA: TGTGCCAGCAGCCGGACAGGGGGAACTGAAGCTTTCTTT

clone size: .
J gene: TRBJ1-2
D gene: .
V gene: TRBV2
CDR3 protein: CASRGLESGGYTF
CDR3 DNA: TGTGCCAGCAGAGGACTCGAAAGCGGTGGCTACACCTTC

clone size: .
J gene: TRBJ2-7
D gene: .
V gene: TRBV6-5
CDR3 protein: CASSKGGSYEQYF
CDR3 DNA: TGTGCCAGCAGCAAGGGGGGGAGCTACGAGCAGTACTTC

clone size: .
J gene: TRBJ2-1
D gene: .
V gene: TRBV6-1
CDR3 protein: CASSEQGASSYNEQFF
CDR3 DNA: TGTGCCAGCAGTGAACAGGGTGCCAGCTCCTACAATGAGCAGTTCTTC

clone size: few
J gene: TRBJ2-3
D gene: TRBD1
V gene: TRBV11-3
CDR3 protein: CASSPGTGVTDTQYF
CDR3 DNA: TGTGCCAGCAGCCCGGGGACAGGGGTCACAGATACGCAGTATTTT

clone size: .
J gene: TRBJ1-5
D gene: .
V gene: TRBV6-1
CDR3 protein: CASRDQGFRNQPQHF
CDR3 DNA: TGTGCCAGCAGGGATCAGGGATTTCGCAATCAGCCCCAGCATTTT

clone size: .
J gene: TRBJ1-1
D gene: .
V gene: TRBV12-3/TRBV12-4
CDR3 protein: CASSSMNTEAFF
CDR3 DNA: TGTGCCAGCAGCTCTATGAACACTGAAGCTTTCTTT

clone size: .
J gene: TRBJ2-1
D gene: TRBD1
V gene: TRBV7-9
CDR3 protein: CASSSRATGAANEQFF
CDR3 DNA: TGTGCCAGCAGCTCCAGAGCCACAGGGGCGGCTAATGAGCAGTTCTTC

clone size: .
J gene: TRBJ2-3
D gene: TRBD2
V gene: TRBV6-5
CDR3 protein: CASGQSGGAADTQYF
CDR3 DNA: TGTGCCAGCGGCCAGAGCGGGGGGGCAGCAGATACGCAGTATTTT

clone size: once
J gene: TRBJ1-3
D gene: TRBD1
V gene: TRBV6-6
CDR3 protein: CASSNGQGAFGNTIYF
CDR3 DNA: TGTGCCAGCAGTAATGGACAGGGGGCGTTTGGAAACACCATATATTTT

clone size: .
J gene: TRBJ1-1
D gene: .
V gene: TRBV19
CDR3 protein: CASSMGQNTEAFF
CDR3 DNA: TGTGCCAGTAGTATGGGGCAGAACACTGAAGCTTTCTTT

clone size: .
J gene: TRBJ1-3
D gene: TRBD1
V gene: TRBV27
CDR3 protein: CASSRTGGAGNTIYF
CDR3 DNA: TGTGCCAGCAGTCGGACAGGGGGAGCTGGAAACACCATATATTTT

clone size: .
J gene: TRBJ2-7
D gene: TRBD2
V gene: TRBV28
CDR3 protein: CASSFLPSGTFEQYF
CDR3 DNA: TGTGCCAGCAGTTTCTTGCCTAGCGGGACGTTTGAGCAGTACTTC

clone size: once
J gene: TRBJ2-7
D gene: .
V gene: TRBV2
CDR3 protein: CASSAGSEQYF
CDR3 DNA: TGTGCCAGCAGCGCAGGGTCCGAGCAGTACTTC

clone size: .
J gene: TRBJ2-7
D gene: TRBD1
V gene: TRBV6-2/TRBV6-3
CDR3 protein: CASSDGTGDEQYF
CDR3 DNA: TGTGCCAGCAGTGACGGGACAGGGGACGAGCAGTACTTC